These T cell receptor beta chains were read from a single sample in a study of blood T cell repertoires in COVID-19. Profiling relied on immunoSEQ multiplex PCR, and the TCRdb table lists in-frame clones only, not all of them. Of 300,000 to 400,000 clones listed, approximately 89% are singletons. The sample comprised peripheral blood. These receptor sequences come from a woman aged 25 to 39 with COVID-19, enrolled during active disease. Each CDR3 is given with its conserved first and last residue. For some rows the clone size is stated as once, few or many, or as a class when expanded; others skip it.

CDR3: CASSDGGASETQYF; V: TRBV4-2; size: NA
CDR3: CASSQVPGGYEQYF; V: TRBV3-1/TRBV3-2; size: NA
CDR3: CASSVASTGTGYTF; V: TRBV9; size: NA
CDR3: CSVVRGGGPLLQFF; V: TRBV29-1; size: many
CDR3: CATSRGDWGPGNTIYF; V: TRBV15; size: NA
CDR3: CASIADREHGYTF; V: TRBV21-1; size: NA
CDR3: CASTNPPGGYTF; V: TRBV9; size: few
CDR3: CASSLHGTLYEQYF; V: TRBV11-2; size: once
CDR3: CASKEGTEAFF; V: TRBV28; size: NA
CDR3: CASTQASNQPQHF; V: TRBV12-3/TRBV12-4; size: NA
CDR3: CASSAPSGGAHGELFF; V: TRBV11-2; size: NA
CDR3: CATSDGHLGYTF; V: TRBV24-1; size: NA
CDR3: CASSFDRGYGYTF; V: TRBV12-3/TRBV12-4; size: NA
CDR3: CASSYGGSSSGANVLTF; V: TRBV19; size: NA
CDR3: CASSLMALGGNEQFF; V: TRBV11-2; size: once